A selection of T cell receptor beta chains follows, all from one sample in a study of patients and donors after allogeneic stem cell transplantation. TCRdb processed the RT-PCR reads anew with MiXCR; each CDR3 protein has one entry. The data contain about 110,000 distinct CDR3 sequences, approximately 35% of them singletons. Sample: blood, either unsorted or a sorted T cell fraction (not recorded which). These receptors originate from a human donor who was either an allogeneic HSCT recipient or a stem cell or donor lymphocyte infusion donor (not recorded which). It is not recorded whose cells these are; they may come from a transplant donor. The CDR3 runs from the conserved cysteine through the conserved F or W. The D gene is left open where the match is weak. Clone size, where shown, is once, few, many, or a class for clones that have expanded.

TRBJ2-7 TRBV5-1 - - 13 CASSLGGEYEQYF TGCGCCAGCAGCTTGGGGGGAGAATACGAGCAGTACTTC
TRBJ1-1 TRBV12-3/TRBV12-4 few TRBD1 15 CASSPGGRQGTEAFF TGTGCCAGCAGCCCGGGGGGGCGACAGGGGACTGAAGCTTTCTTT
TRBJ2-7 TRBV18 - TRBD2 14 CASSPWTSGTEQYF TGTGCCAGCTCACCATGGACTAGCGGTACGGAGCAGTACTTC
TRBJ2-1 TRBV14 - - 15 CASSQKRDFGNEQFF TGTGCCAGCAGCCAAAAACGGGACTTCGGCAATGAGCAGTTCTTC
TRBJ2-5 TRBV25-1 few TRBD2 14 CASSVAGGWETQYF TGTGCCAGCAGTGTTGCGGGAGGGTGGGAGACCCAGTACTTC
TRBJ1-1 TRBV7-2 - - 9 CASGREAFF TGTGCCAGCGGAAGGGAAGCTTTCTTT
TRBJ2-1 TRBV4-2 - TRBD2 16 CASSQDRLAGDNEQFF TGTGCCAGCAGCCAAGATAGACTAGCGGGAGACAATGAGCAGTTCTTC
TRBJ1-2 TRBV5-6 - - 12 CASSLGPDGYTF TGTGCCAGCAGCTTGGGACCGGATGGCTACACCTTC
TRBJ2-3 TRBV4-3 few TRBD1 15 CASSQQGERADTQYF TGCGCCAGCAGCCAACAGGGGGAGAGGGCAGATACGCAGTATTTT
TRBJ1-4 TRBV6-5 - - 12 CASSYNREKLFF TGTGCCAGCAGTTACAATAGGGAAAAACTGTTTTTT
TRBJ2-2 TRBV12-3/TRBV12-4 - TRBD2 15 CALGEGKWSTGELFF TGTGCCCTCGGGGAGGGGAAGTGGAGCACCGGGGAGCTGTTTTTT
TRBJ2-7 TRBV4-3 - - 16 CASSQEWRISSYEQYF TGCGCCAGCAGCCAAGAGTGGCGGATTAGCTCCTACGAGCAGTACTTC
TRBJ2-1 TRBV28 few TRBD2 15 CASSHWVAGYNEQFF TGTGCCAGCAGCCATTGGGTAGCGGGGTACAATGAGCAGTTCTTC
TRBJ1-1 TRBV12-3/TRBV12-4 few - 13 CASTPGWNTEAFF TGTGCCAGCACTCCGGGGTGGAACACTGAAGCTTTCTTT
TRBJ1-2 TRBV25-1 - - 12 CASRASTGGYTF TGTGCCAGCAGAGCTTCGACTGGTGGCTACACCTTC
TRBJ1-4 TRBV4-3 few - 14 CASSKEWLYEKLFF TGCGCCAGCAGCAAAGAATGGCTATATGAAAAACTGTTTTTT
TRBJ1-2 TRBV4-2 few TRBD1 14 CASSQDRDRGIKTF TGTGCCAGCAGCCAAGACCGGGACAGGGGCATCAAGACCTTC
TRBJ2-1 TRBV7-8 - - 13 CASSYDRSGEQFF TGTGCCAGCAGCTATGACAGGTCGGGTGAGCAGTTCTTC
TRBJ2-3 TRBV7-9 large TRBD1 14 CASSDETGAHTQYF TGTGCCAGCAGCGACGAGACAGGGGCCCATACGCAGTATTTT
TRBJ2-1 TRBV3-1 few - 12 CASSRVDNEQFF TGTGCCAGCAGCCGTGTGGACAATGAGCAGTTCTTC
TRBJ2-1 TRBV5-1 few TRBD2 15 CASSNGTSENNEQFF TGCGCCAGCAGCAACGGGACTAGCGAAAACAATGAGCAGTTCTTC
TRBJ1-2 TRBV7-6 - - 15 CASSAMRAGRHGYTF TGTGCCAGCAGCGCAATGAGGGCAGGGAGGCATGGCTACACCTTC
TRBJ1-4 TRBV5-1 few TRBD1 16 CASSKNVGQPNEKLFF TGCGCCAGCAGCAAAAACGTGGGACAGCCTAATGAAAAACTGTTTTTT
TRBJ2-7 TRBV3-1 once - 14 CASSLDRTHYEQYF TGTGCCAGCAGCCTAGACAGGACCCACTACGAGCAGTACTTC
TRBJ1-4 TRBV12-3/TRBV12-4 - - 15 CASSPNGSRGEKLFF TGTGCCAGCAGTCCAAACGGGTCCCGAGGGGAAAAACTGTTTTTT
TRBJ2-3 TRBV29-1 - - 13 CSVTGWTTDTQYF TGCAGCGTTACAGGGTGGACCACAGATACGCAGTATTTT
TRBJ1-1 TRBV2 - - 15 CASRRQMELNTEAFF TGTGCCAGCAGACGACAGATGGAGCTGAACACTGAAGCTTTCTTT
TRBJ1-5 TRBV7-8 few - 12 CASSYEDQPQHF TGTGCCAGCAGCTACGAGGATCAGCCCCAGCATTTT
TRBJ2-7 TRBV11-2 - TRBD1 14 CASSSDRGAYEQYF TGTGCCAGCAGCTCGGACAGGGGAGCCTACGAGCAGTACTTC
TRBJ1-5 TRBV20-1 - - 14 CSAGTDSQGQPQHF TGCAGTGCTGGTACGGACTCCCAGGGTCAGCCCCAGCATTTT
TRBJ2-7 TRBV5-5 - - 15 CASSFRWRRAYEQYF TGTGCCAGCAGCTTCCGTTGGAGGAGAGCCTACGAGCAGTACTTC